The 10 T cell receptor beta chains below come from one sample, sequenced in a study of blood T cell repertoires in COVID-19. Some clones are missing from TCRdb's copy, which holds only in-frame ones; the method was immunoSEQ multiplex PCR. The data hold fewer than 150,000 clones, with roughly four fifths observed a single time. Sequenced input: peripheral blood. These receptors originate from a woman of 80 years or more in a cohort sampled during active or convalescent COVID-19.

The rearrangement joins TRBV6-6 to TRBJ2-2; weak D call: TRBD1 (6 bases). CDR3 length: 15 residues. CDR1 and CDR2 (germline): MNHNY, SVGAGI (reference sequence). V was cut by 6 bases and J by 8 bases, with 19 bases left in between. For the CDR3, the DNA is TGTGCCAGCAGCGACGGGACATTGTGGGCTGGGGAGCTGTTTTTT. Translating it yields CASSDGTLWAGELFF.

This sequence joins TRBV6-2 or TRBV6-3 and TRBJ1-3, with D tentatively TRBD1 (6 bases). The germline CDR1 and CDR2 sequences are MNHEY and SVGEGT. CDR3 length equals 15 residues. V lost 5 bases to trimming and J lost 0 bases, with 11 bases between them. Here the CDR3 reads CASSTNRDSGNTIYF. In DNA, the CDR3 is TGTGCCAGCAGTACCAACAGGGACTCTGGAAACACCATATATTTT.

The chain has TRBV14 and TRBJ1-1, with TRBD1 identical over 7 bases. Germline values: CDR1 SGHDN, CDR2 FVKESK. This CDR3 spans 14 amino acids. Trimming at V came to 1 base and at J to 3 bases, leaving 2 bases not matched to a gene. The CDR3 bases are TGTGCCAGCAGCCAAGGGAGGGGGCACACTGAAGCTTTCTTT. Protein sequence: CASSQGRGHTEAFF.

This clone appeared once. The CDR3 coding sequence is TGTGCCAGCAGTTTGCTGGGGCGCGAGCAGTACGTC. Amino acids: CASSLLGREQYV. The genes are TRBV28 and TRBJ2-7, with D maybe TRBD1 (5 bases). The length of the CDR3 is 12 residues. Trimming pared 3 bases from V and 6 bases from J, leaving 9 bases between. Germline loops: CDR1 MDHEN, CDR2 SYDVKM.

This rearrangement joins TRBV30 to TRBJ1-6; TRBD1 is a possible D gene (6 bases). CDR3 length equals 13 residues. The V end was cut by 0 bases, the J end by 9 bases, with 9 bases between. From germline, CDR1 is GTSNPN and CDR2 SVGIG (reference sequence). The CDR3 sequence is CAWSVQGRSPLHF. CDR3 DNA sequence: TGTGCCTGGAGTGTTCAGGGGCGTTCACCCCTCCACTTT.

This chain links TRBV5-1 with TRBJ2-2; 9 bases align to TRBD1. CDR3 size: 14 residues. Germline values: CDR1 SGHRS, CDR2 YFSETQ. After removal of 5 bases from V and 7 bases from J, the junction contained 6 bases not matched to a gene. The CDR3 nucleotides are TGCGCCAGCAGTTCACAGGGGGCCGGCGGGGAGCTGTTTTTT. Its translation: CASSSQGAGGELFF. Complete variable domain (other parts from reference TRBV5-1 and TRBJ2-2): KAGVTQTPRYLIKTRGQQVTLSCSPISGHRSVSWYQQTPGQGLQFLFEYFSETQRNKGNFPGRFSGRQFSNSRSEMNVSTLELGDSALYLCASSSQGAGGELFFGEGSRLTVL.

This chain links TRBV5-8 with TRBJ2-1; D is unresolved. The CDR3 has 17 residues. V dropped 1 base and J dropped 5 bases, with 19 bases sitting between them. Germline CDR1 is SGHTS and CDR2 is YDEGEE. The CDR3 spells CASSLSRLPPRNNEQFF. CDR3 in DNA: TGTGCCAGCAGCTTGAGTAGACTCCCCCCGCGAAACAATGAGCAGTTCTTC.

V usage is TRBV6-5 and J usage is TRBJ2-1; D is undetermined. The germline V gene has CDR1 MNHEY and CDR2 SVGAGI. Deletions cut 2 bases from V and 9 bases from J, with 5 bases between. The CDR3 covers 11 residues. The DNA of the CDR3 is TGTGCCAGCAGTTACGTCAGTGAGCAGTTCTTC. It specifies CASSYVSEQFF.

The chain links TRBV7-2 to TRBJ2-1; 8 nucleotides match TRBD2. The CDR3 has 14 residues. Trimming cost V 4 bases and J 8 bases; bases outside gene matches: 7. CDR1 and CDR2 (germline): SGHTA, FQGNSA. The CDR3 here is CASSWLAGRDEQFF. The CDR3 bases are TGTGCCAGCAGCTGGCTAGCGGGTAGAGATGAGCAGTTCTTC.

This chain uses TRBV21-1 with TRBJ2-7; TRBD1, as called in the table, went unchecked against the DNA. TRBV21-1 is termed a pseudogene. The CDR3 extends over 18 amino acids. The CDR3 coding sequence is TGTGCCAGCAGCAACAGCTCCCTCTCTACAGGTCCAACCTACGAGCAGTACTTC. This gives the protein CASSNSSLSTGPTYEQYF.